This TCR beta chain came from a study of T cell responses to AZD1222 COVID-19 vaccine. Using immunoSEQ multiplex PCR, the repertoire was profiled, and TCRdb retains in-frame clones only, with some absent. The sample contains 100,000 to 130,000 clones, roughly 87% of which appear only once. The germline CDR1 and CDR2 sequences are LGHNT and FRNRAP. CDR3 length: 11 amino acids. Trimming left V 4 bases short and J 3 bases short, with 4 bases between. Both about-4-week and about-12-week second-dose recipients were combined. General observations from the study: Clonal diversity was possibly underestimated; the donors were predominantly white British and more often female. Increases in Spike-specific TCR breadth and depth were seen after two AZD1222 doses. Just six AZD1222 recipients were seropositive at baseline.

Turning to this clone: The antigen is undetermined.

The sample consisted of peripheral blood, taken 28 days after the second AZD1222 dose. The sequence was obtained from an adult who received the AZD1222 COVID-19 vaccine. This chain joins TRBV12-5 and TRBJ2-7; unclear D gene. CDR3 DNA: TGTGCTAGTGGTTACGGCTACGAGCAGTACTTC. Residues: CASGYGYEQYF.